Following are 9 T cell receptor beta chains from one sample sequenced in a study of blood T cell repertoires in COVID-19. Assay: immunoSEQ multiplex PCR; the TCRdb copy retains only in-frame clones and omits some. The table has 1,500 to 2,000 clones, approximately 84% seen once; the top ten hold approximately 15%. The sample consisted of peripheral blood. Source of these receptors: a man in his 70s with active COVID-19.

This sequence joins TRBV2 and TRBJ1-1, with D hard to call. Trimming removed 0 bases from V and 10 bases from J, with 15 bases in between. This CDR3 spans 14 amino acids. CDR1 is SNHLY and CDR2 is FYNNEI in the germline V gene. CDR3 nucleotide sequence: TGTGCCAGCAGTGAAGCTGTGGTGGCTGGTGTAGCTTTCTTT. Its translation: CASSEAVVAGVAFF.

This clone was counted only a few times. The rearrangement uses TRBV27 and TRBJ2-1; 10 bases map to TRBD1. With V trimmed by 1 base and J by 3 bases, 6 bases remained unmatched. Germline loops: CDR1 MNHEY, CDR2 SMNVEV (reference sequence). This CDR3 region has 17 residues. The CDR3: CASSLWGQGRDYNEQFF. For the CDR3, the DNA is TGTGCCAGCAGTTTATGGGGACAGGGGCGAGACTACAATGAGCAGTTCTTC.

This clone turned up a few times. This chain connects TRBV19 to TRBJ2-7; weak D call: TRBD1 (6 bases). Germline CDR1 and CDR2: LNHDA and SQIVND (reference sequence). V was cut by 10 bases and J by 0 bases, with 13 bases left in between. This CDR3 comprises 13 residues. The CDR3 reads CATKRDNSYEQYF. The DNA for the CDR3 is TGTGCCACTAAGAGGGACAACTCCTACGAGCAGTACTTC.

In DNA form, the CDR3 reads TGTGCCAGCAGCCACCGGGACAGGGAAGGCGAGCAGTACTTC. It specifies CASSHRDREGEQYF. The chain employs TRBV3-1 (or the pseudogene TRBV3-2) and TRBJ2-7, with TRBD1 matching 9 bases. The V gene end was trimmed by 3 bases and the J gene end by 6 bases; junction bases not matched to a gene: 6. The germline CDR1 and CDR2 sequences are LGHDT and YNNKEL (reference sequence). The CDR3 covers 14 residues.

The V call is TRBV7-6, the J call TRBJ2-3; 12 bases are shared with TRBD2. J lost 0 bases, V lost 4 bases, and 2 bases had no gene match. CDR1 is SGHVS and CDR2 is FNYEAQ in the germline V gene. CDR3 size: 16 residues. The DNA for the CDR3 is TGTGCCAGCAGCTCGGGACTAGCGGGCAGCACAGATACGCAGTATTTT. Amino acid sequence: CASSSGLAGSTDTQYF. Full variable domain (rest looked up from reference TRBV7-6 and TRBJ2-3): GAGVSQSPRYKVTKRGQDVALRCDPISGHVSLYWYRQALGQGPEFLTYFNYEAQQDKSGLPNDRFSAERPEGSISTLTIQRTEQRDSAMYRCASSSGLAGSTDTQYFGPGTRLTVL.

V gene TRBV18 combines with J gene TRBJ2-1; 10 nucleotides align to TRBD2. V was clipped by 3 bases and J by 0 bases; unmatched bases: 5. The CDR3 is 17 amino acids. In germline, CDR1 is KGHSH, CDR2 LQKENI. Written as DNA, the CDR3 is TGTGCCAGCTCACCGTCCGGGACTAGCGACTCCTACAATGAGCAGTTCTTC. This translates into CASSPSGTSDSYNEQFF.

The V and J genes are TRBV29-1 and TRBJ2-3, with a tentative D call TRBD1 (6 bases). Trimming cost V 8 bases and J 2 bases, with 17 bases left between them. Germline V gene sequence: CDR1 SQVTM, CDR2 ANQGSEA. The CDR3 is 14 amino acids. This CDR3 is CSFSRQANTDTQYF. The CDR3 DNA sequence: TGCAGCTTCTCGAGACAGGCCAACACAGATACGCAGTATTTT.

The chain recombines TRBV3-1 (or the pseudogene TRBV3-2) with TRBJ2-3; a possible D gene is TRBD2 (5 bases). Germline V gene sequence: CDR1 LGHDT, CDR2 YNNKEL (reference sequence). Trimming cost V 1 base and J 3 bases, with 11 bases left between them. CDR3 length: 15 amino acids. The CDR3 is CASSQVTGFTDTQYF. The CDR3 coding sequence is TGTGCCAGCAGCCAAGTGACGGGATTTACAGATACGCAGTATTTT.

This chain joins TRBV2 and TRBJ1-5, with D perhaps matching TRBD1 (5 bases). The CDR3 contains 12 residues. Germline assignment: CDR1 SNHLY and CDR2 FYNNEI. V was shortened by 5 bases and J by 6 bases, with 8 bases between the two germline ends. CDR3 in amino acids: CASSPGGQPQHF. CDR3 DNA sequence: TGTGCCAGCAGTCCCGGGGGTCAGCCCCAGCATTTT.